A single TCR beta chain is shown here with its context. The data were produced by immunoSEQ multiplex PCR, yet TCRdb's version contains in-frame clones alone and is incomplete. Of roughly 62,000 clones listed, roughly 82% are singletons. This entry is derived from a study of OX40 agonist ivuxolimab in advanced cancers. This CDR3 is 15 amino acids long. Sequences were derived from CD4+ or CD8+ T cells sorted from blood, sampled in a trial of the OX40 agonist ivuxolimab. V is TRBV21-1 and J is TRBJ2-7; the table's D call TRBD1 went unverified against the DNA. TRBV21-1 is deemed a pseudogene. This clonotype was sampled from an adult with an advanced solid tumor such as melanoma, head and neck, liver or kidney cancer. As DNA, the CDR3 is TGTGCCAGCATCCTGGGACAGGGGTGGTCCTACGAGCAGTACTTC. As protein: CASILGQGWSYEQYF.